The rows below give T cell receptor beta chains drawn from one sample of a study of OX40 agonist ivuxolimab in advanced cancers. Profiling relied on immunoSEQ multiplex PCR, and the TCRdb table lists in-frame clones only, not all of them. The data show over 75,000 clones, 91% seen once. This specimen consisted of CD4+ or CD8+ T cells sorted from blood, obtained in a trial of the OX40 agonist ivuxolimab. The receptors derive from an adult with an advanced solid tumor such as melanoma, head and neck, liver or kidney cancer. Both conserved end residues are part of each CDR3. Each record gives: D gene, clone size, V gene, J gene, CDR3 length, CDR3 DNA, CDR3 protein. D genes are given only for firm matches. Clone size is not always given. Where it is, it says once, few, many or a class for expanded clones.

D gene: -; clone size: few; V gene: TRBV7-9; J gene: TRBJ1-2; CDR3 length: 14; CDR3 DNA: TGTGCCAGCAGCTTGGGACAAATTAACTATGGCTACACCTTC; CDR3 protein: CASSLGQINYGYTF
D gene: -; clone size: -; V gene: TRBV2; J gene: TRBJ1-1; CDR3 length: 15; CDR3 DNA: TGTGCCAGCAGTGATATAGGGAATACGGACACTGAAGCTTTCTTT; CDR3 protein: CASSDIGNTDTEAFF
D gene: -; clone size: -; V gene: TRBV7-2; J gene: TRBJ1-6; CDR3 length: 15; CDR3 DNA: TGTGCCAGCAGCTTACCGGGGGCGCCCTATTCACCCCTCCACTTT; CDR3 protein: CASSLPGAPYSPLHF
D gene: TRBD1; clone size: -; V gene: TRBV9; J gene: TRBJ1-2; CDR3 length: 14; CDR3 DNA: TGTGCCAGCAGCGCGGGACAGGGCCTTTATGGCTACACCTTC; CDR3 protein: CASSAGQGLYGYTF
D gene: -; clone size: -; V gene: TRBV27; J gene: TRBJ2-3; CDR3 length: 11; CDR3 DNA: TGTGCCAGCAGGGGCCCAGATACGCAGTATTTT; CDR3 protein: CASRGPDTQYF
D gene: TRBD1; clone size: few; V gene: TRBV10-3; J gene: TRBJ1-2; CDR3 length: 13; CDR3 DNA: TGTGCCATCAGTGAGTGGACAGGGAACGACTACACCTTC; CDR3 protein: CAISEWTGNDYTF
D gene: -; clone size: once; V gene: TRBV30; J gene: TRBJ2-7; CDR3 length: 15; CDR3 DNA: TGTGCCTGGAGGGATGGGCAGGGGCATTACTACGAGCAGTACTTC; CDR3 protein: CAWRDGQGHYYEQYF
D gene: -; clone size: -; V gene: TRBV5-8; J gene: TRBJ1-5; CDR3 length: 17; CDR3 DNA: TGTGCCAGCAGCTTGGGGTTCGGGGGGAAAGGCAATCAGCCCCAGCATTTT; CDR3 protein: CASSLGFGGKGNQPQHF
D gene: -; clone size: -; V gene: TRBV30; J gene: TRBJ2-7; CDR3 length: 13; CDR3 DNA: TGTGCCTGGAGTGTAAGGTCTTTGTGGGAGCAGTACTTC; CDR3 protein: CAWSVRSLWEQYF
D gene: TRBD2; clone size: -; V gene: TRBV27; J gene: TRBJ2-2; CDR3 length: 19; CDR3 DNA: TGTGCCAGCAGTCCGACGACTCTGGAAAGCGGGAGGAACACCGGGGAGCTGTTTTTT; CDR3 protein: CASSPTTLESGRNTGELFF
D gene: TRBD1; clone size: -; V gene: TRBV5-4; J gene: TRBJ2-7; CDR3 length: 11; CDR3 DNA: TGTGCCAGCAGCCTCGGACAGGAACTATACTTC; CDR3 protein: CASSLGQELYF
D gene: -; clone size: once; V gene: TRBV30; J gene: TRBJ1-4; CDR3 length: 14; CDR3 DNA: TGTGCCTGGAGTACGGCCGCAGTGCCTGAAAAACTGTTTTTT; CDR3 protein: CAWSTAAVPEKLFF
D gene: -; clone size: -; V gene: TRBV10-2; J gene: TRBJ2-2; CDR3 length: 12; CDR3 DNA: TGCGCCAGCAGTGAATCGTGGAGGGAGCTGTTTTTT; CDR3 protein: CASSESWRELFF
D gene: -; clone size: -; V gene: TRBV2; J gene: TRBJ2-5; CDR3 length: 10; CDR3 DNA: TGTGCCAGCAGTGGAGAGACCCAGTACTTC; CDR3 protein: CASSGETQYF
D gene: TRBD1; clone size: once; V gene: TRBV6-6; J gene: TRBJ1-2; CDR3 length: 14; CDR3 DNA: TGTGCCAGCAGGAACAGGGGTGCTAACTATGGCTACACCTTC; CDR3 protein: CASRNRGANYGYTF
D gene: -; clone size: once; V gene: TRBV4-1; J gene: TRBJ2-4; CDR3 length: 16; CDR3 DNA: TGCGCCAGCAGCCAAATCAGGGGTGGGACCAAAAACATTCAGTACTTC; CDR3 protein: CASSQIRGGTKNIQYF
D gene: -; clone size: -; V gene: TRBV27; J gene: TRBJ1-6; CDR3 length: 12; CDR3 DNA: TGTGCCAGCAGGTTGGGGGATTCACCCCTCCACTTT; CDR3 protein: CASRLGDSPLHF
D gene: -; clone size: -; V gene: TRBV4-1; J gene: TRBJ2-2; CDR3 length: 16; CDR3 DNA: TGCGCCAGCAGCCAAGGGGCCTGGGACGCCCAAGGCGAGCTGTTTTTT; CDR3 protein: CASSQGAWDAQGELFF
D gene: TRBD1; clone size: -; V gene: TRBV7-8; J gene: TRBJ2-7; CDR3 length: 16; CDR3 DNA: TGTGCCAGCAGCTTAGCGCTCCAGGGGGTCAACTACGAGCAGTACTTC; CDR3 protein: CASSLALQGVNYEQYF
D gene: -; clone size: -; V gene: TRBV6-4; J gene: TRBJ1-1; CDR3 length: 14; CDR3 DNA: TGTGCCAGCAGATTGGGGGACGAGAACACTGAAGCTTTCTTT; CDR3 protein: CASRLGDENTEAFF
D gene: -; clone size: few; V gene: TRBV2; J gene: TRBJ2-1; CDR3 length: 15; CDR3 DNA: TGTGCCAGCAGTGAATATCCTTCGTTATACAATGAGCAGTTCTTC; CDR3 protein: CASSEYPSLYNEQFF
D gene: -; clone size: once; V gene: TRBV11-2; J gene: TRBJ1-4; CDR3 length: 15; CDR3 DNA: TGTGCCAGCAGCCGCACGTGGGGAACTAATGAAAAACTGTTTTTT; CDR3 protein: CASSRTWGTNEKLFF
D gene: -; clone size: -; V gene: TRBV6-1; J gene: TRBJ2-7; CDR3 length: 12; CDR3 DNA: TGTGCCATAGAGCTGGACAGCTACGAGCAGTACTTC; CDR3 protein: CAIELDSYEQYF
D gene: -; clone size: few; V gene: TRBV19; J gene: TRBJ1-2; CDR3 length: 13; CDR3 DNA: TGTGCCAGTAGTATAGGGGTTGCCTATGGCTACACCTTC; CDR3 protein: CASSIGVAYGYTF
D gene: -; clone size: few; V gene: TRBV10-2; J gene: TRBJ1-1; CDR3 length: 11; CDR3 DNA: TGCGCCAGCACCGCGTCAGCTGAAGCTTTCTTT; CDR3 protein: CASTASAEAFF
D gene: -; clone size: -; V gene: TRBV6-1; J gene: TRBJ2-1; CDR3 length: 9; CDR3 DNA: TGTGCCAGTCTCCACGGTCAGTTCTTC; CDR3 protein: CASLHGQFF
D gene: TRBD2; clone size: -; V gene: TRBV10-3; J gene: TRBJ2-1; CDR3 length: 18; CDR3 DNA: TGTGCCATCAGTGAGCGGACAGGGTCTAGCGGGAGTTACAATGAGCAGTTCTTC; CDR3 protein: CAISERTGSSGSYNEQFF
D gene: -; clone size: -; V gene: TRBV19; J gene: TRBJ2-2; CDR3 length: 16; CDR3 DNA: TGTGCCAGTAGTATAGATCCCCGAGTGAACACCGGGGAGCTGTTTTTT; CDR3 protein: CASSIDPRVNTGELFF
D gene: TRBD1; clone size: -; V gene: TRBV7-6; J gene: TRBJ2-5; CDR3 length: 13; CDR3 DNA: TGTGCCAGCAGCTCCCGGGACAGGGAGACCCAGTACTTC; CDR3 protein: CASSSRDRETQYF
D gene: -; clone size: -; V gene: TRBV7-9; J gene: TRBJ1-1; CDR3 length: 12; CDR3 DNA: TGTGCCAGCAGCTTAGGGGGGGTAGAAGCTTTCTTT; CDR3 protein: CASSLGGVEAFF
D gene: -; clone size: -; V gene: TRBV9; J gene: TRBJ2-2; CDR3 length: 15; CDR3 DNA: TGTGCCAGCAGCACCAGAAGTGGGAGCACCGGGGAGCTGTTTTTT; CDR3 protein: CASSTRSGSTGELFF
D gene: -; clone size: -; V gene: TRBV2; J gene: TRBJ2-1; CDR3 length: 12; CDR3 DNA: TGTGCCAGCAGTGTGTTTTCCGAATCCCAGTTCTTC; CDR3 protein: CASSVFSESQFF
D gene: -; clone size: -; V gene: TRBV7-2; J gene: TRBJ2-1; CDR3 length: 15; CDR3 DNA: TGTGCCAGCAGCCTCCAGGGATGGGTCCACAATGAGCAGTTCTTC; CDR3 protein: CASSLQGWVHNEQFF
D gene: -; clone size: -; V gene: TRBV7-9; J gene: TRBJ2-1; CDR3 length: 16; CDR3 DNA: TGTGCCAGCAGCTCCAGGAGACTAAGCTCCTACAATGAGCAGTTCTTC; CDR3 protein: CASSSRRLSSYNEQFF
D gene: -; clone size: -; V gene: TRBV14; J gene: TRBJ1-4; CDR3 length: 13; CDR3 DNA: TGTGCCAGCAGCCAAGGCCTACGGGAAAAACTGTTTTTT; CDR3 protein: CASSQGLREKLFF
D gene: -; clone size: -; V gene: TRBV9; J gene: TRBJ2-3; CDR3 length: 15; CDR3 DNA: TGTGCCAGCAGTCAGCTAGCCCTGAGCACAGATACGCAGTATTTT; CDR3 protein: CASSQLALSTDTQYF
D gene: -; clone size: -; V gene: TRBV4-1; J gene: TRBJ1-1; CDR3 length: 13; CDR3 DNA: TGCGCCAGCGGTTACAGAGGAAACACTGAAGCTTTCTTT; CDR3 protein: CASGYRGNTEAFF
D gene: -; clone size: -; V gene: TRBV18; J gene: TRBJ2-3; CDR3 length: 15; CDR3 DNA: TGTGCCAGCTCACCCCCGAATAGTAGGGCAGATACGCAGTATTTT; CDR3 protein: CASSPPNSRADTQYF
D gene: TRBD2; clone size: -; V gene: TRBV7-9; J gene: TRBJ2-7; CDR3 length: 18; CDR3 DNA: TGTGCCAGCAGCGACTCGCTTCCTAGCGGGAGGGCCCGCGGCGAGCAGTACTTC; CDR3 protein: CASSDSLPSGRARGEQYF
D gene: -; clone size: -; V gene: TRBV10-3; J gene: TRBJ1-2; CDR3 length: 15; CDR3 DNA: TGTGCCATCAGAGAGGAGGGGGGGACGGGCTATGGCTACACCTTC; CDR3 protein: CAIREEGGTGYGYTF
D gene: -; clone size: -; V gene: TRBV29-1; J gene: TRBJ1-1; CDR3 length: 10; CDR3 DNA: TGCAGCGTAGAGGGCGCTGAAGCTTTCTTT; CDR3 protein: CSVEGAEAFF
D gene: -; clone size: -; V gene: TRBV7-2; J gene: TRBJ2-1; CDR3 length: 15; CDR3 DNA: TGTGCCAGCAGCTCCCCCCCGAGCTCCTACAATGAGCAGTTCTTC; CDR3 protein: CASSSPPSSYNEQFF
D gene: TRBD2; clone size: -; V gene: TRBV28; J gene: TRBJ2-7; CDR3 length: 14; CDR3 DNA: TGTGCCAGCAGCTTCCCCAGCGGGACCTACGAGCAGTACTTC; CDR3 protein: CASSFPSGTYEQYF
D gene: TRBD2; clone size: once; V gene: TRBV7-9; J gene: TRBJ2-7; CDR3 length: 15; CDR3 DNA: TGTGCCAGCAGCTTAGCCGGCGGGAGCAAATACGAGCAGTACTTC; CDR3 protein: CASSLAGGSKYEQYF
D gene: -; clone size: -; V gene: TRBV25-1; J gene: TRBJ1-1; CDR3 length: 14; CDR3 DNA: TGTGCCAGCAGTGTTCATGGGGTGAACACTGAAGCTTTCTTT; CDR3 protein: CASSVHGVNTEAFF
D gene: -; clone size: -; V gene: TRBV30; J gene: TRBJ2-7; CDR3 length: 13; CDR3 DNA: TGTGCCTGGAGTTGGCTTTTCTCCTACGAGCAGTACTTC; CDR3 protein: CAWSWLFSYEQYF
D gene: -; clone size: -; V gene: TRBV9; J gene: TRBJ1-1; CDR3 length: 13; CDR3 DNA: TGTGCCAGCAGCGACAGGGTAGGCACTGAAGCTTTCTTT; CDR3 protein: CASSDRVGTEAFF
D gene: TRBD2; clone size: once; V gene: TRBV7-9; J gene: TRBJ2-5; CDR3 length: 16; CDR3 DNA: TGTGCCAGCAGCGGGCCGGGACTAGCGGGCCAAGAGACCCAGTACTTC; CDR3 protein: CASSGPGLAGQETQYF
D gene: TRBD2; clone size: -; V gene: TRBV27; J gene: TRBJ2-3; CDR3 length: 17; CDR3 DNA: TGTGCCAGCAGTTTAGGAGGGACTAGCGCCAGCACAGATACGCAGTATTTT; CDR3 protein: CASSLGGTSASTDTQYF
D gene: -; clone size: -; V gene: TRBV15; J gene: TRBJ2-7; CDR3 length: 14; CDR3 DNA: TGTGCCACCAGCAGAGACGTCAGTTCCTACGAGCAGTACTTC; CDR3 protein: CATSRDVSSYEQYF
D gene: -; clone size: -; V gene: TRBV6-5; J gene: TRBJ1-5; CDR3 length: 14; CDR3 DNA: TGTGCCAGCAGTTACTGGCAGGGGTTCCAGCCCCAGCATTTT; CDR3 protein: CASSYWQGFQPQHF
D gene: TRBD1; clone size: -; V gene: TRBV16; J gene: TRBJ2-7; CDR3 length: 12; CDR3 DNA: TGTGCCAGCAGCCAACTCCGGGACAGGCAACTTTTC; CDR3 protein: CASSQLRDRQLF
D gene: -; clone size: -; V gene: TRBV7-3; J gene: TRBJ2-2; CDR3 length: 14; CDR3 DNA: TGTGCCAGCAGCTTAATGTGGAACACCGGGGAGCTGTTTTTT; CDR3 protein: CASSLMWNTGELFF
D gene: -; clone size: -; V gene: TRBV27; J gene: TRBJ1-3; CDR3 length: 15; CDR3 DNA: TGTGCCAGCAGTACCTCACAGGGTACTGGAAACACCATATATTTT; CDR3 protein: CASSTSQGTGNTIYF
D gene: TRBD1; clone size: -; V gene: TRBV2; J gene: TRBJ2-2; CDR3 length: 14; CDR3 DNA: TGTGCCAGCGGGGGACAGGGGGCCTCCGGGGAGCTGTTTTTT; CDR3 protein: CASGGQGASGELFF